A single TCR beta chain is shown here with its context. Trimming left V 2 bases short and J 4 bases short, with 11 bases between. The germline V gene has CDR1 LNHNV and CDR2 YYDKDF (reference sequence). The CDR3 runs 15 residues. These data originate in a study of long-term antiretroviral therapy in people with HIV. The assay, immunoSEQ v3.0, was run at survey level. Using immunoSEQ multiplex PCR, the repertoire was profiled, and TCRdb retains in-frame clones only, with some absent. The sample has 18,000 or so clones; just under 80% are singletons. The V and J genes are TRBV15 and TRBJ2-2; the D is unclear. The specimen was unsorted PBMCs, collected at the start of antiretroviral therapy, before treatment. The receptor's source is a woman in her thirties or forties with HIV. The chain's CDR3 is CATSRTSPRTGELFF. For the CDR3, the DNA is TGTGCCACCAGCAGAACCTCCCCACGCACCGGGGAGCTGTTTTTT.